These 8 T cell receptor beta chains share one sample of origin, sequenced in a study of CD8+ T cells in alopecia areata. Extraction of RNA preceded its reverse transcription into cDNA, which served as the sequencing template. Assay used: immunoSEQ multiplex PCR; TCRdb lists only in-frame clones, some missing. Of fewer than 250,000 clones listed, 40% to 55% are singletons. Treatment noted: oral pan-JAK inhibitor, 5-10 mg twice daily. Sequenced here: CD4+ T cells sorted from blood, sampled between weeks 36 and 40, from a patient treated with tofacitinib. These receptors were taken from a human donor with alopecia areata.

The chain's CDR3 is CASSLAATSGRHIQYF. In nucleotides, the CDR3 is TGCGCCAGCAGCTTGGCGGCAACTAGCGGGAGACACATTCAGTACTTC. The rearrangement links TRBV5-1 to TRBJ2-4, with TRBD2 identical over 11 bases. The CDR3 runs 16 residues. Germline loops: CDR1 SGHRS, CDR2 YFSETQ. The V gene end was trimmed by 0 bases and the J gene end by 8 bases; junction bases not matched to a gene: 7.

Here the CDR3 DNA reads TGCAGCGTTGAGGGGGGACAGACTAACTATGGCTACACCTTC. It yields the protein CSVEGGQTNYGYTF. The chain employs TRBV29-1 and TRBJ1-2, with TRBD1 matching 7 bases. CDR3 length: 14 amino acids. V shed 3 bases, J shed 0 bases, and the junction held 4 bases outside the gene matches. Germline assignment: CDR1 SQVTM and CDR2 ANQGSEA.

J is TRBJ2-3 and V is TRBV2; tentatively, D is TRBD2 (5 bases). The V gene's germline CDR1 is SNHLY and CDR2 FYNNEI. The CDR3 runs to 14 residues. V lost 6 bases, J lost 2 bases, and 12 bases lay in between. In DNA, the CDR3 is TGTGCCAGCAGGAAAGCGGAGATCACAGATACGCAGTATTTT. Its protein is CASRKAEITDTQYF.

The gene calls are TRBV30 and TRBJ2-7; 13 bases line up with TRBD2. V dropped 0 bases and J dropped 6; count of bases not matched to a gene: 8. The CDR3 length is 16 residues. The germline V gene encodes CDR1 GTSNPN and CDR2 SVGIG (reference sequence). In DNA form, the CDR3 reads TGTGCCTGGAGTGTACCCCGGACTAGCGGGAGAGGCGAGCAGTACTTC. Its translation: CAWSVPRTSGRGEQYF.

Many counts were recorded for this clone. The V call is TRBV5-8, the J call TRBJ1-2; D gene ambiguous. Trimming took off 3 bases at V and 8 bases at J, with 20 bases between the two ends. CDR1 and CDR2 (germline): SGHTS, YDEGEE. The CDR3 runs 15 residues. The CDR3 here is CASSSLFAPREGYTF. The CDR3 DNA sequence: TGTGCCAGCAGCTCCCTATTTGCGCCGAGGGAAGGCTACACCTTC.

This clone has just a few counts. The chain joins TRBV10-3 to TRBJ2-7; D may match TRBD1 or TRBD2 (5 bases each). Trimming pared 5 bases from V and 0 bases from J, leaving 11 bases between. The germline gives CDR1 ENHRY, CDR2 SYGVKD. The CDR3 extends over 14 amino acids. CDR3 sequence: CAISPGRNSYEQYF. The DNA for the CDR3 is TGTGCCATCAGTCCGGGACGGAACTCCTACGAGCAGTACTTC.

The chain has TRBV7-9 and TRBJ2-1, with D possibly being TRBD1 (5 bases). From germline, CDR1 is SEHNR and CDR2 FQNEAQ (reference sequence). The CDR3 covers 13 residues. V gave up 2 bases and J gave up 15 bases, with 17 bases separating them. In DNA form, the CDR3 reads TGTGCCAGCAGCTTATTAGGGGCCCTATGGTTGTTCTTC. This sequence encodes CASSLLGALWLFF.

The chain employs TRBV6-5 and TRBJ1-2; D gene uncertain. Germline CDR1 and CDR2: MNHEY and SVGAGI. The length of the CDR3 is 15 residues. Between the trimmed V and J ends, which lost 3 bases and 8 bases, there was a span of 19 bases. The CDR3 nucleotides read TGTGCCAGCAGTTATTCACGGGGTCCGGCATCCGGCTACACCTTC. Its protein is CASSYSRGPASGYTF.